One T cell receptor (beta chain) is described in this entry. This sample is part of a study of blood T cell repertoires in COVID-19. Study overall: The cDNA or gDNA used as material had been derived from T cells, B-cell-depleted T cells, or PBMCs.

Assay: immunoSEQ multiplex PCR; the TCRdb copy retains only in-frame clones and omits some. This sample yields 25,000 to 35,000 clones, of which roughly 65% are seen a single time; about a sixth belongs to the top ten. The CDR3 extends over 16 amino acids. V is TRBV21-1 and J is TRBJ2-3; the DNA was not used to check the table's D call, TRBD1. TRBV21-1 is shown as a pseudogene. The sequenced material came from peripheral blood. The sequence was obtained from a human donor in a cohort sampled during active COVID-19. The CDR3 sequence: CASSSGTGRIPDTQYF. CDR3 sequence (DNA): TGTGCCAGCTCATCCGGGACAGGGCGAATCCCAGATACGCAGTATTTT.